The clone carrying this T cell receptor (beta chain) appeared a few times. Its antigen is undetermined. The data originate from a study of cytomegalovirus exposure and HLA in healthy donors. The PCR made use of 60 Vbeta and 13 Jbeta primers. TCRdb keeps only in-frame clones here, not all; method: immunoSEQ multiplex PCR. Here the sample spans 110,000 to 150,000 clones, around a tenth being singletons. Study results and limitations: CMV serostatus was the only immune exposure information that was available. Later genetic work tied a missense DCLRE1C variant to beta-chain V and J trimming.

Sequencing input: PBMCs. This clonotype was sampled from a male donor in good health and CMV-seronegative.

The CDR3 DNA reads TGTGCCAGCAGTCAGACAGATCAAGAGACCCAGTACTTC. It encodes CASSQTDQETQYF. This chain connects TRBV28 to TRBJ2-5; TRBD1 is a possible D gene (5 bases). The CDR3 is 13 amino acids. The V and J ends lost 5 bases and 2 bases respectively, with 9 bases between them. The V gene's germline CDR1 is MDHEN and CDR2 SYDVKM.